This T cell receptor (beta chain) was identified in a study of cytomegalovirus exposure and HLA in healthy donors. Study-level background: Among around 400 genotyped donors, around 80% fell in the Caucasian-associated ancestry cluster. Whole-study findings and limits: A further, later analysis showed that HLA-associated TCR beta chains (compared with equally common others) were more clonally expanded. Later analysis reportedly placed an Asian-associated ancestry cluster below the approximately 650-donor mean in N-insertions.

The donors (healthy individuals) were bone marrow donors. Germline CDR1 is LNHDA and CDR2 is SQIVND (reference sequence). The CDR3 extends over 15 amino acids. V gave up 6 bases and J gave up 0 bases; unmatched junction bases: 7. With 60 Vbeta and 13 Jbeta primers, the PCR was carried out. TCRdb keeps only in-frame clones here, not all; method: immunoSEQ multiplex PCR. Of about 94,000 clones in the sample, nearly 80% are singletons; the top ten hold about 4%. Remarks on this clone: Its antigen is not identified.

The J gene is TRBJ1-1, the V gene TRBV19, with 7 bases aligning to TRBD1. The source material was PBMCs. The TCR comes from a woman between 35 and 50 years old in good health and CMV-seronegative. The CDR3: CASRVTGLLNTEAFF. As DNA, the CDR3 is TGTGCCAGTAGAGTGACAGGGCTATTGAACACTGAAGCTTTCTTT. The full variable domain, in which reference TRBV19 and TRBJ1-1 provide the parts outside the CDR3, is DGGITQSPKYLFRKEGQNVTLSCEQNLNHDAMYWYRQDPGQGLRLIYYSQIVNDFQKGDIAEGYSVSREKKESFPLTVTSAQKNPTAFYLCASRVTGLLNTEAFFGQGTRLTVV.